This is a list of T cell receptor beta chains from one sample in a study of blood T cells in healthy people across ages. TCRdb called the 5' RACE reads again in MiXCR, with one record for every CDR3 protein. The sample includes more than 650,000 distinct CDR3 sequences, roughly 20% of them seen just once. The sequencing input was blood. These receptors originate from a man between 65 and 85 years old in good health. CDR3s include the opening cysteine and the closing phenylalanine or tryptophan. The order of the fields is V gene, D gene, clone size, J gene, CDR3 protein, CDR3 DNA. D genes are given only for firm matches. Rows may omit the clone size; those that give it use once, few, many or a size class.

TRBV12-3/TRBV12-4,NA,many,TRBJ2-4,CASSLLNREQYF,TGTGCCAGCAGTTTGCTGAACAGGGAACAGTACTTC
TRBV4-1,TRBD2,NA,TRBJ2-7,CASSQDVRAGDEQYF,TGCGCCAGCAGCCAAGATGTGCGCGCGGGAGACGAGCAGTACTTC
TRBV5-1,TRBD2,NA,TRBJ2-7,CASSLGGGSPDEQYF,TGCGCCAGCAGCTTGGGGGGGGGAAGCCCCGACGAGCAGTACTTC
TRBV12-3/TRBV12-4,NA,NA,TRBJ2-3,CASSLVGGPTDTQYF,TGTGCCAGCAGTTTAGTGGGGGGGCCCACAGATACGCAGTATTTT
TRBV14,NA,NA,TRBJ2-3,CASSQEGASLYRTDTQYF,TGTGCCAGCAGCCAAGAGGGCGCCAGCTTGTACCGCACAGATACGCAGTATTTT
TRBV21-1,NA,NA,TRBJ2-3,CASSSRPSPQYF,TGTGCCAGCAGCAGTCGACCAAGCCCTCAGTATTTT
TRBV6-2/TRBV6-3,NA,few,TRBJ2-5,CASANRETQYF,TGTGCCAGCGCAAACCGAGAGACCCAGTACTTC
TRBV4-3,NA,NA,TRBJ2-2,CASSQQGHDTGELFF,TGCGCCAGCAGCCAACAGGGACATGACACCGGGGAGCTGTTTTTT
TRBV11-3,NA,NA,TRBJ1-3,CASSLRVQGSAGNTIYF,TGTGCCAGCAGCTTGCGAGTCCAGGGATCCGCTGGAAACACCATATATTTT
TRBV30,NA,NA,TRBJ1-2,CAWSVNRDYGYTF,TGTGCCTGGAGTGTAAACAGGGACTATGGCTACACCTTC
TRBV3-1,TRBD2,few,TRBJ2-1,CASSQEDLRAGGLNEQFF,TGTGCCAGCAGCCAAGAAGATCTGCGAGCGGGGGGCCTTAATGAGCAGTTCTTC
TRBV7-2,NA,NA,TRBJ2-4,CASSVTQGPKNIQYF,TGTGCCAGCAGCGTAACACAGGGACCCAAAAACATTCAGTACTTC
TRBV15,NA,few,TRBJ2-2,CATSSLRGTGELFF,TGTGCCACCAGCAGTCTTCGCGGTACCGGGGAGCTGTTTTTT
TRBV7-2,NA,NA,TRBJ1-4,CASSATGLATNEKLFF,TGTGCCAGCAGCGCAACTGGGCTTGCAACTAATGAAAAACTGTTTTTT